This TCR beta chain was sequenced for a study of control samples from healthy donors and cancer patients. The ends were cut back, 4 bases at V and 4 bases at J, with 15 bases in the middle. Germline assignment: CDR1 KGHDR and CDR2 SFDVKD. CDR3 length: 15 amino acids. Sequenced by immunoSEQ multiplex PCR; TCRdb stores in-frame clones only, minus some. The table lists approximately 49,000 clones, just over 85% of them singletons. This clonotype was obtained from a woman between 45 and 65 years old with lung cancer. What was sequenced was PBMCs. The chain joins TRBV24-1 to TRBJ1-2, with D perhaps TRBD1 (6 bases). CDR3 nucleotide sequence: TGTGCCACCAGTGACCCATCAGGGGTGAGCTATGGCTACACCTTC. Protein: CATSDPSGVSYGYTF.